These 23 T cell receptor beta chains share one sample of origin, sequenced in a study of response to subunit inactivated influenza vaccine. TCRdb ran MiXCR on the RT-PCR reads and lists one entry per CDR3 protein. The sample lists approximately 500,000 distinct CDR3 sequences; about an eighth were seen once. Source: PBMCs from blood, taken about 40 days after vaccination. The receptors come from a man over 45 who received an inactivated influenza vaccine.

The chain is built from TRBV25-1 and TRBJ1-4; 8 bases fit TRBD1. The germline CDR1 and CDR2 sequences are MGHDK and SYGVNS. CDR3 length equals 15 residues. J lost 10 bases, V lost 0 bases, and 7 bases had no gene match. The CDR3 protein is CASSEYGTGQTKLFF. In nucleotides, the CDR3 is TGTGCCAGCAGTGAATATGGGACAGGCCAGACAAAACTGTTTTTT. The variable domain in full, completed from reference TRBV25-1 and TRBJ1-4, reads EADIYQTPRYLVIGTGKKITLECSQTMGHDKMYWYQQDPGMELHLIHYSYGVNSTEKGDLSSESTVSRIRTEHFPLTLESARPSHTSQYLCASSEYGTGQTKLFFGSGTQLSVL.

The CDR3 nucleotides are TGTGCCAGCTCGCCAGGGTGGGGGAGAGGATCATACGAGCAGTACTTC. Its protein product is CASSPGWGRGSYEQYF. The chain couples TRBV18 to TRBJ2-7, with D possibly called TRBD1 or TRBD2 (5 bases each). The CDR3 consists of 16 residues. From germline, CDR1 is KGHSH and CDR2 LQKENI. V dropped 6 bases and J dropped 4 bases, with 22 bases sitting between them.

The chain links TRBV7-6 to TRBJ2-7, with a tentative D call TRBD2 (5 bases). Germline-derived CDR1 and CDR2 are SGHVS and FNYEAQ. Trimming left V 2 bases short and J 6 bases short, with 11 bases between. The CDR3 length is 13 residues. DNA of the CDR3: TGTGCCAGCAGCTTAAATGAGGGTCTCGAGCAGTACTTC. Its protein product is CASSLNEGLEQYF.

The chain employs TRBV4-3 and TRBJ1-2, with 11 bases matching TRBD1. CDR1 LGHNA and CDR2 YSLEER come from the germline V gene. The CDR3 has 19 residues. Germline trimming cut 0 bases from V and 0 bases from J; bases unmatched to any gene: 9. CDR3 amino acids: CASSQELDRGPSSNYGYTF. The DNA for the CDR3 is TGCGCCAGCAGCCAAGAGTTGGACAGGGGGCCTAGTTCTAACTATGGCTACACCTTC.

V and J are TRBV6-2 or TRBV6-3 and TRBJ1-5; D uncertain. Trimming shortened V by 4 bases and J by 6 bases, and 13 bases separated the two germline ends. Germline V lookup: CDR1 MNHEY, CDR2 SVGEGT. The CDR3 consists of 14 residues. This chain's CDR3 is CASSLSGAVQPQHF. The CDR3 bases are TGTGCCAGCAGTTTAAGTGGAGCGGTTCAGCCCCAGCATTTT.

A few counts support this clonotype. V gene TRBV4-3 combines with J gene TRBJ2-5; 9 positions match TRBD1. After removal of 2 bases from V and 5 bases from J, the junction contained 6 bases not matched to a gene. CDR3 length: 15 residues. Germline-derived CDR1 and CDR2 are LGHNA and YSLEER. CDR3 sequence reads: CASSQRGTGRETQYF. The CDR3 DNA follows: TGCGCCAGCAGCCAACGCGGGACAGGGAGGGAGACCCAGTACTTC.

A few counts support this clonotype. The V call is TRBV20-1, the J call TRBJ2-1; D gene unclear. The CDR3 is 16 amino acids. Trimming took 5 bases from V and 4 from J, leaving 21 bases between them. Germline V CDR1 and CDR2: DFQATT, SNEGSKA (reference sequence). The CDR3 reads CSAPSPGGRFYNEQFF. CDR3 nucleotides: TGCAGTGCTCCCTCACCCGGTGGTAGGTTTTACAATGAGCAGTTCTTC.

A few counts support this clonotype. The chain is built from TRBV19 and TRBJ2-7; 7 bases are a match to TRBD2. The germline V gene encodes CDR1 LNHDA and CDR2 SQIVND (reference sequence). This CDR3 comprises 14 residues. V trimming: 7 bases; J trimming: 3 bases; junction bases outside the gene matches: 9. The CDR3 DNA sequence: TGTGCCAGTAAAGTCCAGGGCGGGAGCTACGAGCAGTACTTC. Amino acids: CASKVQGGSYEQYF.

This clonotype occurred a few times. The CDR3 loop is CSARLPSGSTDTQYF. For the CDR3, the DNA is TGCAGTGCTAGATTACCTAGCGGGAGCACAGATACGCAGTATTTT. The chain combines TRBV20-1 with TRBJ2-3; 8 positions agree with TRBD2. Trimming cost V 2 bases and J 0 bases; bases outside gene matches: 4. CDR1 DFQATT and CDR2 SNEGSKA come from the germline V gene (reference sequence). This CDR3 has 15 amino acids.

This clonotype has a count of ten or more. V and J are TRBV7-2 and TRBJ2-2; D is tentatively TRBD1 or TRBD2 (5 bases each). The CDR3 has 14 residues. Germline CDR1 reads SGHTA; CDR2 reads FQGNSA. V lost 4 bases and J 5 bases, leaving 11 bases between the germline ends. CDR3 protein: CASSSGPRTGELFF. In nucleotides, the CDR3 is TGTGCCAGCAGCTCGGGGCCCAGGACCGGGGAGCTGTTTTTT. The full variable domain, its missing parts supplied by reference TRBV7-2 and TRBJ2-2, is GAGVSQSPSNKVTEKGKDVELRCDPISGHTALYWYRQSLGQGLEFLIYFQGNSAPDKSGLPSDRFSAERTGGSVSTLTIQRTQQEDSAVYLCASSSGPRTGELFFGEGSRLTVL.

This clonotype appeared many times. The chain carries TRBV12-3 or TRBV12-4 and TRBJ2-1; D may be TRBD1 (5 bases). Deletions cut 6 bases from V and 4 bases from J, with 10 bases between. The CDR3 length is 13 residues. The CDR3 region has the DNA TGTGCCAGCAGCAAAGACAGTTACAATGAGCAGTTCTTC. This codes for CASSKDSYNEQFF.

Here the CDR3 DNA reads TGCGCCAGCAGCTTGTGGCGGGAGGGGAAAGATACGCAGTATTTT. Encoded protein: CASSLWREGKDTQYF. This chain links TRBV5-1 with TRBJ2-3, with 9 bases identical to TRBD2. The CDR3 spans 15 residues. J lost 5 bases, V lost 1 base, and 5 bases had no gene match. Per the germline V gene, CDR1 is SGHRS and CDR2 is YFSETQ.

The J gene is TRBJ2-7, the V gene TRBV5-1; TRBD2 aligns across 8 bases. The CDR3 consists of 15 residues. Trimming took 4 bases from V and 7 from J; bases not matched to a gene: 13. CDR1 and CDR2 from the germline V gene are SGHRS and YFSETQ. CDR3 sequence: CASSVISGTGQEQYF. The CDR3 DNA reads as TGCGCCAGCAGCGTAATTAGCGGGACCGGACAAGAGCAGTACTTC.

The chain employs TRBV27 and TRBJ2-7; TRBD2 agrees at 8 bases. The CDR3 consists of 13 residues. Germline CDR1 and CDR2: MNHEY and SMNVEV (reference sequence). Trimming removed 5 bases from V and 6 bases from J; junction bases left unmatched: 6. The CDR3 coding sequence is TGTGCCAGCAGTCAAGCGGGAGCAAGCGAGCAGTACTTC. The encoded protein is CASSQAGASEQYF.

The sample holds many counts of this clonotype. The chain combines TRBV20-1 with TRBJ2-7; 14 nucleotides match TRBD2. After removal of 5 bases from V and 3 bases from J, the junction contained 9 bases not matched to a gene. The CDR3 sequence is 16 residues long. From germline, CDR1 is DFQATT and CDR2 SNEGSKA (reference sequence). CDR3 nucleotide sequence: TGCAGTGCTGAAGGAGGGACTAGCGGGAGTGTCTACGAGCAGTACTTC. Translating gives CSAEGGTSGSVYEQYF.

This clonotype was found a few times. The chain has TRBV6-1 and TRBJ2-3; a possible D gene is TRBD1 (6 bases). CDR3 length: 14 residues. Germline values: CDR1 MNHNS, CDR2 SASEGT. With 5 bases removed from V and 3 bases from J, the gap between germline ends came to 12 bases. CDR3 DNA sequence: TGTGCCAGCAGTAGGTGGGGGCTGACAGATACGCAGTATTTT. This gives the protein CASSRWGLTDTQYF.

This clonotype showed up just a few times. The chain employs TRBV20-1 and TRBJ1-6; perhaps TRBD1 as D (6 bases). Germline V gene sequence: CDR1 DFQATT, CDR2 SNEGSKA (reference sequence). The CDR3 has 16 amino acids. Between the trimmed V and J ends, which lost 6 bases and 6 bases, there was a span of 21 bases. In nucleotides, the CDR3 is TGCAGTGCGCCGGCGGACTCGACAGGACGTAATTCACCCCTCCACTTT. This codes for CSAPADSTGRNSPLHF.

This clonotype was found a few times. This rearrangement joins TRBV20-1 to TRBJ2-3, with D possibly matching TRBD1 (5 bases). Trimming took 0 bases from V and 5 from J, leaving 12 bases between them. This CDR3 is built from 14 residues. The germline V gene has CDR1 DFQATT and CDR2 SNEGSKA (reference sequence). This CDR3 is CSAREQAMLDTQYF. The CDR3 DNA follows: TGCAGTGCTAGAGAACAGGCCATGCTAGATACGCAGTATTTT.

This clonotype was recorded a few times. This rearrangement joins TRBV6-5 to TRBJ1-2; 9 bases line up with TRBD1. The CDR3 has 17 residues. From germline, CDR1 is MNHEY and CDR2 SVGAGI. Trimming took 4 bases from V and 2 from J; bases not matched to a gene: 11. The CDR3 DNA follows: TGTGCCAGCAGTTCGTCCCGGGACAGGGCGAGCAACTATGGCTACACCTTC. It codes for CASSSSRDRASNYGYTF.

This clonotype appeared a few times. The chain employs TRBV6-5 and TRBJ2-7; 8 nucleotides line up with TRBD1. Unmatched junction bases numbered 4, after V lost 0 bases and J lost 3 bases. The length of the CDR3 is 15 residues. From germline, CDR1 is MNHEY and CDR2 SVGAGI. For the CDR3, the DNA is TGTGCCAGCAGTTACTCGCCCGGACAGGGCTACGAGCAGTACTTC. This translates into CASSYSPGQGYEQYF.

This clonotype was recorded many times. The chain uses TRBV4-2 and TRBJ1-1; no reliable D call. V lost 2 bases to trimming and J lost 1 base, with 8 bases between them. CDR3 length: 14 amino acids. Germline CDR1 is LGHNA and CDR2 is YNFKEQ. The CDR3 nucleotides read TGTGCCAGCAGCCAATCAACTGCGAACACTGAAGCTTTCTTT. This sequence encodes CASSQSTANTEAFF.

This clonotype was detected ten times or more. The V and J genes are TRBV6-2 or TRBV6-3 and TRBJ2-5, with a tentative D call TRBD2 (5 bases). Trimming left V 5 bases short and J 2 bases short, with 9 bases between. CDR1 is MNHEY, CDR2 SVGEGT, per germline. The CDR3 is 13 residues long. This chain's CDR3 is CASSRGKQETQYF. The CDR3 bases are TGTGCCAGCAGTAGAGGGAAACAAGAGACCCAGTACTTC.

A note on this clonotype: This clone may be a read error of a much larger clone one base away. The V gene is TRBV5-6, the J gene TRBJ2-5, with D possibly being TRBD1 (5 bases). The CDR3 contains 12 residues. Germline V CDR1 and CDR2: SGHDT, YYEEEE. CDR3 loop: CGSSPDQGTQYF. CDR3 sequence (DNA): TGTGGCAGCAGCCCCGACCAGGGGACCCAGTACTTC.